The 10 T cell receptor beta chains reported below all come from one sample, sequenced in a study of OX40 agonist ivuxolimab in advanced cancers. Profiling relied on immunoSEQ multiplex PCR, and the TCRdb table lists in-frame clones only, not all of them. The sample lists 70,000 to 90,000 clones, 89% seen once, with approximately 10% in the top ten. The starting material was CD4+ or CD8+ T cells sorted from blood, obtained in a trial of the OX40 agonist ivuxolimab. These receptors were obtained from an adult with an advanced solid tumor such as melanoma, head and neck, liver or kidney cancer.

This clone was counted only a few times. CDR3 sequence: CSVAQGIRQPQHF. Written as DNA, the CDR3 is TGCAGCGTCGCACAGGGTATTAGGCAGCCCCAGCATTTT. The chain joins TRBV29-1 to TRBJ1-5, with D possibly being TRBD1 (6 bases). The CDR3 has 13 residues. The germline CDR1 and CDR2 sequences are SQVTM and ANQGSEA. V lost 6 bases and J 7 bases, leaving 16 bases between the germline ends.

V and J are TRBV5-1 and TRBJ2-7, with D possibly TRBD1 on 5 matching bases. Germline V gives CDR1 SGHRS, CDR2 YFSETQ. The CDR3 length is 14 residues. Trimming took 5 bases from V and 0 from J, leaving 12 bases between them. The CDR3 DNA follows: TGCGCCAGCAGACAGGACCCCGCCTCCTACGAGCAGTACTTC. Protein: CASRQDPASYEQYF. The variable domain in full, with the rest retrieved from reference TRBV5-1 and TRBJ2-7, is KAGVTQTPRYLIKTRGQQVTLSCSPISGHRSVSWYQQTPGQGLQFLFEYFSETQRNKGNFPGRFSGRQFSNSRSEMNVSTLELGDSALYLCASRQDPASYEQYFGPGTRLTVT.

The chain combines TRBV12-5 with TRBJ2-3; D remains ambiguous. Germline lookup yields CDR1 LGHNT and CDR2 FRNRAP. Deletions cut 1 base from V and 4 bases from J, with 9 bases between. This CDR3 is built from 14 residues. CDR3 sequence (DNA): TGTGCTAGTGGTTTGGCACCCTACTCAGATACGCAGTATTTT. It encodes CASGLAPYSDTQYF.

Only one count was recorded for this clone. V is TRBV9 and J is TRBJ2-7; D tentatively fits TRBD1 or TRBD2 (5 bases each). V was cut by 2 bases and J by 2 bases, with 14 bases left in between. Germline values: CDR1 SGDLS, CDR2 YYNGEE. There are 15 residues in the CDR3. The CDR3 spells CASSVDPGTAYEQYF. In nucleotides, the CDR3 is TGTGCCAGCAGCGTCGATCCCGGGACGGCCTACGAGCAGTACTTC.

The V call is TRBV27, the J call TRBJ2-5; possible D gene TRBD2, 5 bases. Germline CDR1 reads MNHEY; CDR2 reads SMNVEV (reference sequence). Trimming took 2 bases from V and 5 from J, leaving 15 bases between them. The CDR3 consists of 15 residues. CDR3 sequence: CASSLLPGRGETQYF. The CDR3 DNA reads as TGTGCCAGCAGTTTACTGCCGGGGAGAGGGGAGACCCAGTACTTC.

The chain combines TRBV28 with TRBJ1-2; D gene ambiguous. Trimming cost V 5 bases and J 6 bases, with 13 bases left between them. CDR3 length: 13 amino acids. Germline loops: CDR1 MDHEN, CDR2 SYDVKM. CDR3 DNA: TGTGCCAGCAGTCTCCCATGGACGGATGGCTACACCTTC. This translates into CASSLPWTDGYTF.

The chain joins TRBV6-5 to TRBJ2-3, with unresolved D. Germline CDR1 and CDR2: MNHEY and SVGAGI. The CDR3 consists of 11 residues. The V end was cut by 4 bases, the J end by 5 bases, with 4 bases between. The CDR3 DNA reads TGTGCCAGCAGTTGGGAAGATACGCAGTATTTT. Its protein product is CASSWEDTQYF.

This chain joins TRBV9 and TRBJ2-7; 7 bases agree with TRBD2. The CDR3 is 14 amino acids. Looked up from germline, CDR1 is SGDLS and CDR2 is YYNGEE. After removal of 4 bases from V and 9 bases from J, the junction contained 13 bases not matched to a gene. The CDR3 loop is CASSPRLANSLQYF. The DNA for the CDR3 is TGTGCCAGCAGCCCCCGACTAGCCAATTCTCTGCAGTACTTC.

A remark on this clone: This specimen includes other DNA sequences encoding the same CDR3. The chain has TRBV19 and TRBJ1-5; D remains ambiguous. Germline V CDR1 and CDR2: LNHDA, SQIVND (reference sequence). The CDR3 spans 14 residues. V shed 1 base and J shed 4 bases, with 8 bases lying between them. CDR3 in DNA: TGTGCCAGTAGTATAGGTACCGGGAATCAGCCCCAGCATTTT. It specifies CASSIGTGNQPQHF.

The V gene is TRBV18, the J gene TRBJ1-3; D uncertain. Germline V gives CDR1 KGHSH, CDR2 LQKENI. Trimming took 2 bases from V and 0 from J, leaving 8 bases between them. The CDR3 runs 15 residues. CDR3 sequence (DNA): TGTGCCAGCTCACCAGGGGTCGGCTCTGGAAACACCATATATTTT. Translated, it gives CASSPGVGSGNTIYF.